The subject of this entry is one T cell receptor beta chain. Its antigen has not been determined. The input lacks base qualities; no much larger clone sits a single base away. The data are from a study of T cells in localized non-small cell lung cancer (TCRdb year 2020). At the level of the whole study: The study examined T cell repertoires in a few hundred patients with early-stage NSCLC and compared tumors with uninvolved tumor-adjacent lungs. All 250 or so NSCLC patients in the cohort were treatment-naive and had localized lung tumors that were resected. NSCLC patients had a mean age of roughly 64 years, and around 130 were male and about 98 female.

Overall study results and their limits: Longer overall survival was associated with higher T cell density in blood, whereas shorter survival was associated with higher clonality in adjacent lung. Because the study design was exploratory, TCR variables were selected using unadjusted p-values without false-discovery rate correction. Uninvolved tumor-adjacent lung showed the highest T cell clonality, higher than tumor, which suggests more focused antigenic responses in the uninvolved tumor-adjacent lung. Because multi-region tumor sequencing was not performed, intratumor heterogeneity could not be ruled out. A median of roughly 60 of the top 100 tumor clones were detected in paired uninvolved adjacent lung, and some 28 of these tumor clones were also found among the top 100 clones of the paired uninvolved adjacent lung.

V is pared back by 1 base and J by 4 bases, with 19 bases lying between the germline termini. There are 17 amino acids in the CDR3, from cysteine to phenylalanine inclusive. The only DNA kept is the CDR3, 51 bases in frame from the first base. Per the germline V gene, LGHNA is the CDR1 and YSLEER is the CDR2. TCR beta CDR3 regions were sequenced from DNA using the immunoSEQ Assay. In the paper's pipeline: To compute T cell density, TCR beta template counts were normalized to usable DNA, which was estimated by amplifying housekeeping genes. Richness was estimated using the preseqR package, with extrapolation to 400,000 templates for PBMC samples and to 120,000 templates for tissue samples. Clonality was defined by subtracting Pielou's evenness from one. Tissue-enriched TCRs were identified by differential abundance testing using productive amino-acid clonotypes, minimum total count 5 and alpha 0.1. The Jaccard Index and the Morisita Overlap Index were used to quantify repertoire overlap between compartments. GLIPH grouped TCR beta CDR3s together with public tetramer-defined viral CDR3s, and a viral motif had to include at least three viral sequences and show V-gene enrichment. Entries here come from immuneACCESS through TCRdb and include only in-frame sequences with V and J called. Some clones fail to appear in such tables; in the studies checked, an unresolved V gene covers under half of the shortfall, and the cause of the remainder is unknown. V and J calls and clone size are given by that table; D and trimming were obtained from the DNA. The sample table holds about 34,000 clones, of which roughly 94% were seen once. Clones ranked in the top ten supply more than 0.7% of the sample.

At diagnosis, tumor, uninvolved tumor-adjacent lung and peripheral blood were collected and then preserved as a mix of FFPE and fresh-frozen material. For TCR repertoire profiling, blood samples were analyzed in the form of peripheral blood mononuclear cells. The specimen comprised peripheral blood, sampled before any cancer treatment. Here the chain combines TRBV4-3 and TRBJ1-2, and perhaps TRBD1 as D gene, on 5 matching bases. The clonotype was recovered from a woman between 35 and 75 years old with stage I lung adenocarcinoma. The sequenced DNA: TGCGCCAGCAGCCAAGCCCCCCACGGGGGGAGCCTCTATGGCTACACCTTC. Translated, this gives CASSQAPHGGSLYGYTF.